Only one count was recorded for the clone carrying this T cell receptor (beta chain). Its target is not known. As for the donors, each was a healthy bone marrow donor. The record originates from a study of cytomegalovirus exposure and HLA in healthy donors. Study-wide findings and caveats: In presence/absence analyses, roughly uniform sequencing depth across donors was assumed.

Vbeta (60) and Jbeta (13) primers were used in the PCR. The data were produced by immunoSEQ multiplex PCR, yet TCRdb's version contains in-frame clones alone and is incomplete. The table has some 180,000 clones, about 80% seen once. Germline V gene lookup returns CDR1 MDHEN and CDR2 SYDVKM. With 7 bases removed from V and 3 bases from J, the gap between germline ends came to 13 bases. The CDR3 totals 14 residues. The sample was PBMCs. The chain links TRBV28 to TRBJ1-5, with a tentative D call TRBD1 (5 bases). The TCR originated in a man between 40 and 49 years old in good health and CMV-seropositive. The CDR3 spells CASTSGSLNQPQHF. As DNA, the CDR3 is TGTGCCAGCACATCAGGGTCACTCAATCAGCCCCAGCATTTT. Full variable domain (remainder filled in from reference TRBV28 and TRBJ1-5): DVKVTQSSRYLVKRTGEKVFLECVQDMDHENMFWYRQDPGLGLRLIYFSYDVKMKEKGDIPEGYSVSREKKERFSLILESASTNQTSMYLCASTSGSLNQPQHFGDGTRLSIL.